This T cell receptor (beta chain) was sequenced for a study of spatial heterogeneity in lung cancer. Study-wide context: The donor population consisted of just over 70 patients with untreated, early-stage non-small cell lung cancer. Sequenced were any available follow-up PBMC samples, which had been obtained a median of approximately 2 years after resection. The library had UMIs, and each TCR and UMI pair averaged more than ten raw reads.

This clonotype was picked up many times. Germline V gene lookup returns CDR1 SGDLS and CDR2 YYNGEE. V lost 4 bases and J lost 0, with 8 bases in between. The CDR3 covers 15 residues. The study tagged each TCR cDNA molecule with a unique molecular identifier. TCRdb re-analysed the 5' RACE reads in MiXCR, keeping a single row per CDR3 protein. The data show roughly 26,000 distinct CDR3 sequences, with approximately 5.6% seen just once and 22% held by the top ten. Stated time point: blood at routine non-recurrence follow-up after resection. In each case, whole RNA from tumor, nontumor lung or frozen PBMC was sequenced unsorted.

This sequence joins TRBV9 and TRBJ2-6, with D uncertain. The clonotype comes from a male donor with early-stage non-small cell lung cancer. This specimen consisted of PBMCs, obtained at follow-up. The CDR3 spells CASSFLSSGANVLTF. Here the CDR3 DNA reads TGTGCCAGCAGCTTTCTCAGCTCTGGGGCCAACGTCCTGACTTTC. Looking up the rest from reference TRBV9 and TRBJ2-6 gives the full variable domain: DSGVTQTPKHLITATGQRVTLRCSPRSGDLSVYWYQQSLDQGLQFLIQYYNGEERAKGNILERFSAQQFPDLHSELNLSSLELGDSALYFCASSFLSSGANVLTFGAGSRLTVL.